This T cell receptor (beta chain) appears in the sequencing data of a study of T cells after posttransplantation cyclophosphamide. The CDR3 spans 15 residues. Trimming took off 0 bases at V and 4 bases at J, with 13 bases between the two ends. Germline CDR1 SGHRS, CDR2 YFSETQ. As concerns this clone: Antigen: not known.

Study results and limitations: TRB clonality was highly associated with recipient CMV seropositivity and reactivation. Later post-transplant blood repertoires were often dominated by donor CD8+ memory clones. TRB overlap between skin or GI tissue T cells and blood was limited.

The naive gate required viable CD3+CD4+ or CD3+CD8+ cells with CCR7+CD45RA+CD45RO-CD95-CD27+CD28+ phenotype. This related bone marrow graft donor gave peripheral blood on the day of marrow donation. Sequencing was performed with immunoSEQ multiplex PCR; in TCRdb, only in-frame clones are kept and a portion is missing. Among about 8,800 clones listed, 98% were seen once. The sequencing sample was made of naive CD4+ T cells sorted from PBMCs. This TCR came from a woman aged 55-69 years in good health, CMV-negative, and a related stem cell transplant donor. The rearrangement uses TRBV5-1 and TRBJ1-2, with D possibly TRBD1 on 6 matching bases. CDR3 DNA: TGCGCCAGCAGCTTGGTCCCAGGGGCCATCTATGGCTACACCTTC. The encoded protein is CASSLVPGAIYGYTF.